What follows are 21 T cell receptor beta chains derived from one specimen sequenced in a study of T cell clonality in common variable immunodeficiency. Sequenced by immunoSEQ multiplex PCR; TCRdb stores in-frame clones only, minus some. The sample holds about 52,000 clones, and no clone turns up only once. Sequencing was done on a sample of peripheral blood mononuclear cells. Receptor source: a person between 18 and 70 years old in good health.

This clone was recorded a few times. The sequenced CDR3 bases are TGCGCCAGCAGGGCTCACTACGAG. It is translated as CASRAHYE. The whole CDR3 sequence reads CASRAHYEQYF. The rearrangement links TRBV10-2 to TRBJ2-7; D unclear. The missing CDR3 end, 3 residues past where the read stops, is filled in from the germline J gene. The CDR3 consists of 11 residues. Trimming cost V 6 bases and J 3 bases, with 6 bases left between them. Germline CDR1 WSHSY, CDR2 SAAADI.

This clone was found many times. The CDR3 end falls 3 residues outside the read, so it is completed with the germline J gene. The rearrangement joins TRBV19 to TRBJ2-3, with 10 nucleotides matching TRBD2. Trimming took 7 bases from V and 0 from J; bases not matched to a gene: 10. This CDR3 has 17 residues. Germline V gives CDR1 LNHDA, CDR2 SQIVND (reference sequence). The sequenced CDR3 bases are TGTGCCAGTACTCGCGCCGGGACTAGCGCAAGCACAGATACG. Protein product: CASTRAGTSASTDT. From start to end, the CDR3 is CASTRAGTSASTDTQYF.

By share of the sample, this clone is medium-sized. The sequenced fragment ends 3 residues before the CDR3 boundary, so the rest is inferred from the germline J gene. V usage is TRBV12-3 or TRBV12-4 and J usage is TRBJ1-4; D is unresolved. This CDR3 comprises 13 residues. V was clipped by 8 bases and J by 0 bases, with 7 bases between them. CDR3 amino acids: CASGLSTNEKLFF. The sequenced part of the CDR3 DNA is TGTGCCAGCGGCTTATCAACTAATGAAAAA.

Only a few counts were recorded for this clone. The CDR3 end is not reached by the read, which stops 3 residues before it; the germline J gene fills it in. This chain joins TRBV2 and TRBJ2-1; 7 bases map to TRBD1. V lost 7 bases, J lost 5 bases, and 5 bases stayed unmatched. The germline V gene has CDR1 SNHLY and CDR2 FYNNEI. The CDR3 has 13 residues. Here the CDR3 reads CASTGTANNEQFF. The part of the CDR3 DNA that was read is TGTGCCAGCACCGGGACAGCCAACAATGAG.

Only a few counts were recorded for this clone. Read sequence stops 3 residues before the CDR3 end, and the germline J gene provides the missing end. The rearrangement joins TRBV2 to TRBJ1-5, with a tentative D call TRBD1 (6 bases). V lost 7 bases to trimming and J lost 3 bases, with 10 bases between them. The germline V gene has CDR1 SNHLY and CDR2 FYNNEI. This CDR3 is 13 amino acids long. This CDR3 reads CASIDRFNQPQHF. The DNA read from the CDR3 is TGTGCCAGCATCGACAGGTTCAATCAGCCC.

This clone came up a few times. The read gets to within 3 residues of the CDR3 end, and the germline J gene fills in the rest. The chain uses TRBV5-1 and TRBJ2-4; TRBD1 might be the D (5 bases). V lost 1 base and J lost 1, with 12 bases in between. The CDR3 contains 16 residues. Germline V CDR1 and CDR2: SGHRS, YFSETQ. CDR3 loop: CASSLSTGAAKNIQYF. Partial CDR3 DNA: TGCGCCAGCAGCTTGTCAACAGGAGCCGCCAAAAACATT.

The sample holds many counts of this clone. Read coverage stops 3 residues before the CDR3 terminus; the germline J gene supplies the remainder. This chain uses TRBV20-1 with TRBJ2-1; 7 bases align to TRBD2. The J segment lost 6 bases and the V segment lost 1 base, leaving 9 bases of the junction unmatched. The CDR3 spans 15 residues. The germline CDR1 and CDR2 sequences are DFQATT and SNEGSKA (reference sequence). The CDR3 DNA, read in part, is TGCAGTGCTAGAGTGGGGGGGAGGGCCCCCAATGAG. Translation gives CSARVGGRAPNE. The CDR3 in its entirety is CSARVGGRAPNEQFF.

This clone was seen at least ten times. The CDR3 goes on 3 residues after the read ends, and that part is filled in from the germline J gene. The genes are TRBV2 and TRBJ2-1, with D unclear. This CDR3 region has 16 residues. Germline V gene data show CDR1 as SNHLY and CDR2 as FYNNEI. Trimming pared 1 base from V and 6 bases from J, leaving 16 bases between. CDR3 sequence reads: CASSEEGKGYRNEQFF. The part of the CDR3 DNA that was read is TGTGCCAGCAGTGAAGAGGGTAAAGGATATCGCAATGAG.

This clone was picked up many times. The read is 3 residues too short to cover the CDR3 end, so that end is filled in from the germline J gene. J is TRBJ2-3 and V is TRBV5-1, with D perhaps assigned TRBD1 or TRBD2 (5 bases each). The V gene lost 0 bases and the J gene lost 1 base, with 18 bases spanning the gap. The germline CDR1 and CDR2 sequences are SGHRS and YFSETQ. The CDR3 has 18 amino acids. Incomplete CDR3 DNA: TGCGCCAGCAGCTTGGGAGGTGTAAGAGGGGATCGCACAGATACG. Its translation is CASSLGGVRGDRTDT. In full, the CDR3 is CASSLGGVRGDRTDTQYF.

Many counts were recorded for this clone. The read halts 3 residues ahead of the CDR3 end, with the missing end drawn from the germline J gene. This chain uses TRBV7-9 with TRBJ2-5; 7 nucleotides match TRBD2. The CDR3 has 15 residues. CDR1 SEHNR and CDR2 FQNEAQ come from the germline V gene (reference sequence). V lost 1 base, J lost 2 bases, and 4 bases stayed unmatched. CDR3 bases read: TGTGCCAGCAGCTTAGGGCCGGGGGGACAAGAGACC. Amino acid sequence: CASSLGPGGQET. In full, the CDR3 reads CASSLGPGGQETQYF.

This clone was counted many times. The read falls 3 residues short of the CDR3 end, and the missing part is taken from the germline J gene. This chain links TRBV11-2 with TRBJ2-5; D remains ambiguous. CDR1 and CDR2 (germline): SGHAT, FQNNGV. Trimming removed 5 bases from V and 5 bases from J, with 9 bases in between. This CDR3 contains 12 residues. The CDR3 is CASSPVGETQYF. The sequenced part of the CDR3 DNA is TGTGCCAGCAGCCCTGTCGGGGAGACC.

Ten or more counts support this clone. The missing CDR3 end, 3 residues past where the read stops, is filled in from the germline J gene. The rearrangement joins TRBV19 to TRBJ2-7, with unresolved D. This CDR3 comprises 11 residues. Germline CDR1 reads LNHDA; CDR2 reads SQIVND (reference sequence). V was pared by 4 bases and J by 4 bases, with 5 bases between. The CDR3: CASSTLYEQYF. CDR3 bases read: TGTGCCAGTAGTACCCTTTACGAG.

This clone has at least ten counts. Read coverage stops 3 residues before the CDR3 terminus; the germline J gene supplies the remainder. This chain joins TRBV7-3 and TRBJ2-3; 9 positions match TRBD1. V dropped 0 bases and J dropped 7; count of bases not matched to a gene: 2. Per the germline V gene, CDR1 is SGHTA and CDR2 is FQGTGA. The CDR3 is made up of 14 amino acids. The CDR3 sequence: CASSLTGQGHTQYF. The DNA read from the CDR3 is TGTGCCAGCAGCTTAACGGGACAGGGACATACG. The whole variable domain, filled in from reference TRBV7-3 and TRBJ2-3, reads GAGVSQTPSNKVTEKGKYVELRCDPISGHTALYWYRQSLGQGPEFLIYFQGTGAADDSGLPNDRFFAVRPEGSVSTLKIQRTERGDSAVYLCASSLTGQGHTQYFGPGTRLTVL.

The table lists this clone with many counts. The CDR3 end is not reached by the read, which stops 3 residues before it; the germline J gene fills it in. V gene TRBV5-1 combines with J gene TRBJ2-1; 7 bases align to TRBD1. This CDR3 is 14 amino acids long. V was pared by 0 bases and J by 4 bases, with 1 base of the junction left unmatched. The germline CDR1 and CDR2 sequences are SGHRS and YFSETQ. The CDR3 here is CASSLGTGYNEQFF. Partial CDR3 DNA: TGCGCCAGCAGCTTGGGGACAGGTTACAATGAG. The whole variable domain, filled in from reference TRBV5-1 and TRBJ2-1, reads KAGVTQTPRYLIKTRGQQVTLSCSPISGHRSVSWYQQTPGQGLQFLFEYFSETQRNKGNFPGRFSGRQFSNSRSEMNVSTLELGDSALYLCASSLGTGYNEQFFGPGTRLTVL.

The table lists this clone with many counts. The read comes to an end 3 residues before the CDR3 does, leaving the germline J gene to fill in the end. V usage is TRBV7-2 and J usage is TRBJ2-7, with 7 bases matching TRBD1. In germline, CDR1 is SGHTA, CDR2 FQGNSA. The trim removed 2 bases at V and 4 bases at J, leaving 8 bases unmatched. The CDR3 runs to 15 residues. Incomplete CDR3 DNA: TGTGCCAGCAGCTTATTGGGACAGACGGGTTACGAG. Translating gives CASSLLGQTGYE. The whole CDR3 sequence reads CASSLLGQTGYEQYF. The variable domain in full, completed from reference TRBV7-2 and TRBJ2-7, reads GAGVSQSPSNKVTEKGKDVELRCDPISGHTALYWYRQSLGQGLEFLIYFQGNSAPDKSGLPSDRFSAERTGGSVSTLTIQRTQQEDSAVYLCASSLLGQTGYEQYFGPGTRLTVT.

There are many counts of this clone. The read terminates 3 residues before the CDR3 end, so the remaining end is supplied by the germline J gene. V gene TRBV11-3 combines with J gene TRBJ2-1; 11 nucleotides line up with TRBD2. Per germline, CDR1 SGHNT and CDR2 YENEEA. V lost 5 bases, J lost 9 bases, and 6 bases stayed unmatched. CDR3 length equals 14 residues. Partial CDR3 DNA: TGTGCCAGCAGCCCTACTAGCGGGAGAGGTGAG. Translated, it gives CASSPTSGRGE. The entire CDR3 reads CASSPTSGRGEQFF.

This clone was counted at least ten times. Sequencing ends 3 residues short of the CDR3 end; the germline J gene provides the rest. This chain uses TRBV4-2 with TRBJ1-1; tentative D call: TRBD1 (5 bases). Trimming removed 1 base at V and 1 base at J, with 22 bases between. CDR1 is LGHNA and CDR2 is YNFKEQ in the germline V gene. The CDR3 consists of 19 residues. Here the CDR3 reads CASSQGSGGSAGANTEAFF. The sequenced part of the CDR3 DNA is TGTGCCAGCAGCCAAGGATCGGGAGGAAGTGCTGGGGCGAACACTGAA.

This clone showed up many times. The read terminates 3 residues ahead of where the CDR3 ends, so the germline J gene completes it. The V and J genes are TRBV5-1 and TRBJ2-5, with D unresolved. Trimming removed 5 bases from V and 5 bases from J, with 7 bases in between. CDR1 is SGHRS and CDR2 is YFSETQ in the germline V gene. The CDR3 is 11 residues long. The CDR3 DNA, read in part, is TGCGCCAGCAGAGAAGCTGAGACC. This sequence encodes CASREAET. The full-length CDR3 reads as CASREAETQYF. The full variable domain, its missing parts supplied by reference TRBV5-1 and TRBJ2-5, is KAGVTQTPRYLIKTRGQQVTLSCSPISGHRSVSWYQQTPGQGLQFLFEYFSETQRNKGNFPGRFSGRQFSNSRSEMNVSTLELGDSALYLCASREAETQYFGPGTRLLVL.

This clone showed up many times. The CDR3 end lies 3 residues beyond the end of the read and is filled in from the germline J gene. The V and J genes are TRBV30 and TRBJ2-3; D ambiguous. The CDR3 is 15 residues long. CDR1 is GTSNPN and CDR2 is SVGIG in the germline V gene (reference sequence). Between the trimmed V and J ends, which lost 4 bases and 2 bases, there was a span of 16 bases. CDR3 bases read: TGTGCCTGGAAGACACTTAAACCATCCACAGATACG. It specifies CAWKTLKPSTDT. Given in full, the CDR3 is CAWKTLKPSTDTQYF.

This clone was found many times. The read terminates 3 residues ahead of where the CDR3 ends, so the germline J gene completes it. The rearrangement links TRBV7-3 to TRBJ2-6; 10 bases are shared with TRBD2. Germline CDR1 is SGHTA and CDR2 is FQGTGA. The ends lost 1 base at V and 0 bases at J; junction bases unmatched: 3. CDR3 length: 18 amino acids. The covered CDR3 bases are TGTGCCAGCAGCTTAAAACTAGCGGGGTCCTCTGGGGCCAACGTC. Translating gives CASSLKLAGSSGANV. The CDR3 in its entirety is CASSLKLAGSSGANVLTF.

At least ten counts were recorded for this clone. The read comes to an end 3 residues before the CDR3 does, leaving the germline J gene to fill in the end. The chain combines TRBV5-4 with TRBJ2-3, with 7 positions matching TRBD2. J was trimmed by 4 bases and V by 4 bases; bases with no gene match: 9. This CDR3 has 15 residues. Germline V lookup: CDR1 SGHNT, CDR2 YYREEE (reference sequence). CDR3 sequence: CASSGKYGGADTQYF. CDR3 DNA (partial): TGTGCCAGCAGCGGAAAATATGGGGGGGCAGATACG.